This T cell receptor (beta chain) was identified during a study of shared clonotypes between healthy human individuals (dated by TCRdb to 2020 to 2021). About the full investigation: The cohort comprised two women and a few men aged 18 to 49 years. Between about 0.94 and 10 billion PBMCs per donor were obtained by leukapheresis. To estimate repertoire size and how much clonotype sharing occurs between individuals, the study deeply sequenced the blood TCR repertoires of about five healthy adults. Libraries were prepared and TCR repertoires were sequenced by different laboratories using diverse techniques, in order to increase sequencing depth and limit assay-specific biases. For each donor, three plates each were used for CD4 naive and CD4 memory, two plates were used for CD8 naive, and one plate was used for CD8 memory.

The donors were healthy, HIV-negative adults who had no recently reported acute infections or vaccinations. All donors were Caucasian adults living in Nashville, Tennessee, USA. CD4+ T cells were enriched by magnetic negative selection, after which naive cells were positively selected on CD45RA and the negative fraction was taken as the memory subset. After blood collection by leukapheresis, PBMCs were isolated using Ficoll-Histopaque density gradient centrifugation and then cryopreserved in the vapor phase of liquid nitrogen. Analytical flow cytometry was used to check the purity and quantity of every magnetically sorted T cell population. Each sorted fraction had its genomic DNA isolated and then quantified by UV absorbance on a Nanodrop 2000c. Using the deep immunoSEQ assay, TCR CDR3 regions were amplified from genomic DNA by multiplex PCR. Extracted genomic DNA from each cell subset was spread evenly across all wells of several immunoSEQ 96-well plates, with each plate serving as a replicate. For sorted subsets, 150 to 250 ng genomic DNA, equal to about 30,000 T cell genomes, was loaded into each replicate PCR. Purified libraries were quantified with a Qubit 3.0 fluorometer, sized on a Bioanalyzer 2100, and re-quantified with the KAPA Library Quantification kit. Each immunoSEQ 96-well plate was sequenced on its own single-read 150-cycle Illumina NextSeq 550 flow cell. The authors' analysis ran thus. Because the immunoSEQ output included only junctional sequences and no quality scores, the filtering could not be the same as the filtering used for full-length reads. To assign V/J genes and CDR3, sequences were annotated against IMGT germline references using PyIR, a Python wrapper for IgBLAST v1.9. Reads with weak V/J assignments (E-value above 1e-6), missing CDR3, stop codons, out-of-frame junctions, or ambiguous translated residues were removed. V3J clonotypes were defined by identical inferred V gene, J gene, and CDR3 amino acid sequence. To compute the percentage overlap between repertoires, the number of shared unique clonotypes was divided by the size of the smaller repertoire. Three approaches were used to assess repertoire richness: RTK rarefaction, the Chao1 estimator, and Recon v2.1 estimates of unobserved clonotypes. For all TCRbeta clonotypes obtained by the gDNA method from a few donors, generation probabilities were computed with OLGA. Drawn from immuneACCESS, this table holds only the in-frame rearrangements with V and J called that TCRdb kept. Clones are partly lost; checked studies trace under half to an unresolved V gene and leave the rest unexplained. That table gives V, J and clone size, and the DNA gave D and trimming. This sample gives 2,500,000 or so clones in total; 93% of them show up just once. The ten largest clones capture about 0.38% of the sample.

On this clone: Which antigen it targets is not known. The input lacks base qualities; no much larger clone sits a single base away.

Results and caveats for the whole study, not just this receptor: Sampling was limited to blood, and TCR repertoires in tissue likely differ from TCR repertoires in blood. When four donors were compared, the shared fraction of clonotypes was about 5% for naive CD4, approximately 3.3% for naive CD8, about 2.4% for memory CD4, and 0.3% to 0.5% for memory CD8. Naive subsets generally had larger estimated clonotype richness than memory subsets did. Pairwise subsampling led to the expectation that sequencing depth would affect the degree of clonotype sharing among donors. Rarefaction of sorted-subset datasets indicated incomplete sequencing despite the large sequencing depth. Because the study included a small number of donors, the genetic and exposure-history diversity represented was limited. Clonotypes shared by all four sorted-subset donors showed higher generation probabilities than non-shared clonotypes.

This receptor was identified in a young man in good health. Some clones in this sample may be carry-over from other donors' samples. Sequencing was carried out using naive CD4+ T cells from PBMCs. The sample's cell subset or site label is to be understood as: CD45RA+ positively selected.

The CDR3 loop reads CAWSVGVVNTEAFF. The DNA reads as follows: TGTGCCTGGAGTGTAGGTGTGGTGAACACTGAAGCTTTCTTT. The chain is encoded by TRBV30 joined to TRBJ1-1; no D gene can be assigned with confidence. The CDR3 sequence holds 14 residues, the cysteine and phenylalanine included. Only CDR3 DNA remains: 42 bases, in frame from the first base. V is pared back by 0 bases and J by 0 bases, with 8 bases lying between the germline termini. Per the germline V gene (reference sequence), GTSNPN is the CDR1 and SVGIG is the CDR2.